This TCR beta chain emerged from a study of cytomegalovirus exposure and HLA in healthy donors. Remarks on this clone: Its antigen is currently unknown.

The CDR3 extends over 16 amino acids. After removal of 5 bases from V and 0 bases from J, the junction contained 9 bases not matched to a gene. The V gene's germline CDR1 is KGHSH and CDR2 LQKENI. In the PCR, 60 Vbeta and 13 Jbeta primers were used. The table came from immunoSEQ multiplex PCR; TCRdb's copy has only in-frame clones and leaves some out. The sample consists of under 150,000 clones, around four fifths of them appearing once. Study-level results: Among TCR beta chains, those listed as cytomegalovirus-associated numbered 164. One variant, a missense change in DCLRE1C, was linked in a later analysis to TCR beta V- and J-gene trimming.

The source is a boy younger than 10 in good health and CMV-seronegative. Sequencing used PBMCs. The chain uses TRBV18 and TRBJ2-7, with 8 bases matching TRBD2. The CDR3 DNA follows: TGTGCCAGCTCAGCCTCAGCGGGGGCGAGCTCCTACGAGCAGTACTTC. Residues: CASSASAGASSYEQYF. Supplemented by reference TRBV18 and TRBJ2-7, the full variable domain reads NAGVMQNPRHLVRRRGQEARLRCSPMKGHSHVYWYRQLPEEGLKFMVYLQKENIIDESGMPKERFSAEFPKEGPSILRIQQVVRGDSAAYFCASSASAGASSYEQYFGPGTRLTVT.